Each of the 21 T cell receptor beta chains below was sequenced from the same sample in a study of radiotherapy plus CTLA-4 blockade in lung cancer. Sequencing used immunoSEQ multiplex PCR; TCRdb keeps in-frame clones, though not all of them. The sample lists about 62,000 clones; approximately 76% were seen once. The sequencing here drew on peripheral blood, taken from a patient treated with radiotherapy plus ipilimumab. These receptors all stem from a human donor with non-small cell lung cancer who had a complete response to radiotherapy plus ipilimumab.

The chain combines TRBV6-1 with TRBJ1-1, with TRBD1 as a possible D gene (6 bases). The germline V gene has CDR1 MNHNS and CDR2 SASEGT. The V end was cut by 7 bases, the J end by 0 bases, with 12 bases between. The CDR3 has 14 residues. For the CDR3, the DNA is TGTGCCAGCAACGAGGGGGGGGTGAACACTGAAGCTTTCTTT. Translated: CASNEGGVNTEAFF.

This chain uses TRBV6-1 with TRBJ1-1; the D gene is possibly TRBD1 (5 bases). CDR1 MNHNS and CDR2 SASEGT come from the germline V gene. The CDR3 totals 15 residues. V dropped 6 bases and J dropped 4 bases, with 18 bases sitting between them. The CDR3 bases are TGTGCCAGCAGGGAGGGGACGGTGGGGGTCACTGAAGCTTTCTTT. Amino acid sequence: CASREGTVGVTEAFF.

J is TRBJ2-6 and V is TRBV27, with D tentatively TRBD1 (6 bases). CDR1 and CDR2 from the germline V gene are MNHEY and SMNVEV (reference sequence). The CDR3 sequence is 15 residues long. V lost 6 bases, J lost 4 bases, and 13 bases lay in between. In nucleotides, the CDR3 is TGTGCCAGCAGATACAGGGCTACGGGGGCCAACGTCCTGACTTTC. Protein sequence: CASRYRATGANVLTF.

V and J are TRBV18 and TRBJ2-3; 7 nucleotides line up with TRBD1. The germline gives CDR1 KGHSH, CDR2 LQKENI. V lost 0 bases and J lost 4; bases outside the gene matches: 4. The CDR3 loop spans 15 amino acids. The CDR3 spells CASSPPKGGADTQYF. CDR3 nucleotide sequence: TGTGCCAGCTCACCACCGAAAGGGGGCGCAGATACGCAGTATTTT.

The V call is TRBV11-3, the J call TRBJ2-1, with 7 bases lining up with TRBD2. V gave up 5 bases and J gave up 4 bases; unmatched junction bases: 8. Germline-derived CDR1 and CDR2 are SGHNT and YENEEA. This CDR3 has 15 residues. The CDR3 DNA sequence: TGTGCCAGCAGCCCCGGGGGGATAGGTTACAATGAGCAGTTCTTC. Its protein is CASSPGGIGYNEQFF.

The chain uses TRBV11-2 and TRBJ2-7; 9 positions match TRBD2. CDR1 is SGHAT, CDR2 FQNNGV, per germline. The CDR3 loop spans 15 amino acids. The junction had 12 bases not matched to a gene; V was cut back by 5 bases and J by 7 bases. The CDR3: CASSPDGTSSSEQYF. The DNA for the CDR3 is TGTGCCAGCAGCCCAGATGGGACTAGCTCGAGTGAGCAGTACTTC.

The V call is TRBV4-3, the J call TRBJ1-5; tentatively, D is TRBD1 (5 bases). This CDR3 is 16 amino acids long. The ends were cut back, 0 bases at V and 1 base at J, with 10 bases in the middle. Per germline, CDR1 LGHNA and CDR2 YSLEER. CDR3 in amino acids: CASSQDSRVSNQPQHF. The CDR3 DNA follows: TGCGCCAGCAGCCAAGATAGCAGGGTAAGCAATCAGCCCCAGCATTTT.

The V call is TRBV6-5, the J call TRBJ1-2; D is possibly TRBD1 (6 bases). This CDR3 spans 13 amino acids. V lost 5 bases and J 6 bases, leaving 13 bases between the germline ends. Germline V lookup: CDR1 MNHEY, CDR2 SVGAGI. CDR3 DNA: TGTGCCAGCAGTCAACAGGGAGTCCATGGCTACACCTTC. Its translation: CASSQQGVHGYTF.

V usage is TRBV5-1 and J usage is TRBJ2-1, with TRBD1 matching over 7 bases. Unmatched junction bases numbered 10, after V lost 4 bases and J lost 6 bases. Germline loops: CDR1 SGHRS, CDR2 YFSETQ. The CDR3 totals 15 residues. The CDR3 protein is CASSNPYRGGNEQFF. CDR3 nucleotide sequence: TGCGCCAGCAGCAACCCGTACAGGGGCGGCAATGAGCAGTTCTTC. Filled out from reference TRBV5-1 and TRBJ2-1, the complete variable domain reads KAGVTQTPRYLIKTRGQQVTLSCSPISGHRSVSWYQQTPGQGLQFLFEYFSETQRNKGNFPGRFSGRQFSNSRSEMNVSTLELGDSALYLCASSNPYRGGNEQFFGPGTRLTVL.

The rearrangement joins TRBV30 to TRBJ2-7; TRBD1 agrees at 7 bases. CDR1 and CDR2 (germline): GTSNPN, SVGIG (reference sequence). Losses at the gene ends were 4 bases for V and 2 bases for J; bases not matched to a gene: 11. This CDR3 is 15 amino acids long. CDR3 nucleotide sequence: TGTGCCTGGAACCCCAAGGGGGCTGCGACCTACGAGCAGTACTTC. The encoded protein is CAWNPKGAATYEQYF.

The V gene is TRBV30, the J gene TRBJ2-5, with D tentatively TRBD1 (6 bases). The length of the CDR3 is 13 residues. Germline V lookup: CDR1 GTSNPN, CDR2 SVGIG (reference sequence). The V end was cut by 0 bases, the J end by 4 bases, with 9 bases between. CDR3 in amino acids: CAWSVNRAETQYF. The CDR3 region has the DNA TGTGCCTGGAGTGTAAACAGGGCAGAGACCCAGTACTTC. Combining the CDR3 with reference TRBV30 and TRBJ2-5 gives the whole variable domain SQTIHQWPATLVQPVGSPLSLECTVEGTSNPNLYWYRQAAGRGLQLLFYSVGIGQISSEVPQNLSASRPQDRQFILSSKKLLLSDSGFYLCAWSVNRAETQYFGPGTRLLVL.

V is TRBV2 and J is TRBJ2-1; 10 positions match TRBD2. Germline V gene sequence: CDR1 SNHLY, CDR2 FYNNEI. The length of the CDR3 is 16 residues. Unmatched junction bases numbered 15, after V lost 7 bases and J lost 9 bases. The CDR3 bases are TGTGCCAGCACTTCAGGACTAGCGGTTATCCGAGGTGAGCAGTTCTTC. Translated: CASTSGLAVIRGEQFF.

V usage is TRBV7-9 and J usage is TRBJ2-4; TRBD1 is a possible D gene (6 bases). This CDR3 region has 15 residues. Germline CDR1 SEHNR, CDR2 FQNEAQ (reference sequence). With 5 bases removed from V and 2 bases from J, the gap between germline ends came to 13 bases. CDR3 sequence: CASSLQGPTKNIQYF. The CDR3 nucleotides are TGTGCCAGCAGCCTACAGGGTCCAACCAAAAACATTCAGTACTTC.

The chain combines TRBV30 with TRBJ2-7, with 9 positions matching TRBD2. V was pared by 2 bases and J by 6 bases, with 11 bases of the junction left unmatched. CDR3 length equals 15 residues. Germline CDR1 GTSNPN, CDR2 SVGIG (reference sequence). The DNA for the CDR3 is TGTGCCTGGAGTACGTCCAGCGGGAGGTGGGTCGAGCAGTACTTC. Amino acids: CAWSTSSGRWVEQYF.

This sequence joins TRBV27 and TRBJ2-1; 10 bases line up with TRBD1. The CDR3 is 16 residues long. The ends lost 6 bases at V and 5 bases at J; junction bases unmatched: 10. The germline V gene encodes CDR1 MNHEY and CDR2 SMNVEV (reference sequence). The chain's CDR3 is CASRQEGQGTNNEQFF. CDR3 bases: TGTGCCAGCAGGCAAGAGGGACAGGGGACAAACAATGAGCAGTTCTTC.

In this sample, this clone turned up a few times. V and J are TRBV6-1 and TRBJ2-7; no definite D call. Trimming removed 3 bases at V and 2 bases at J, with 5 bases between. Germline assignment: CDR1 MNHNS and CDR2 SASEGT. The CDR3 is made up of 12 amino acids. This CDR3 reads CASSDRTYEQYF. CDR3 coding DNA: TGTGCCAGCAGTGACAGGACCTACGAGCAGTACTTC.

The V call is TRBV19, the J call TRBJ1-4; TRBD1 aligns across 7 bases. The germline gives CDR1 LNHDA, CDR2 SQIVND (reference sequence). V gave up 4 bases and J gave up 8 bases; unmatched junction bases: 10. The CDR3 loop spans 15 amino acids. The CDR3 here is CASSTPRQGDEKLFF. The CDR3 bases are TGTGCCAGTAGTACCCCGAGACAGGGAGACGAAAAACTGTTTTTT.

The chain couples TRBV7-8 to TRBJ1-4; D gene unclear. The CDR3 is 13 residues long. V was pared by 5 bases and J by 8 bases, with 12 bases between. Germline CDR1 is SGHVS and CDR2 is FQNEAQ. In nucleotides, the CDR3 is TGTGCCAGCAGCCCCAGACATAGGGAAAAACTGTTTTTT. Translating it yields CASSPRHREKLFF.

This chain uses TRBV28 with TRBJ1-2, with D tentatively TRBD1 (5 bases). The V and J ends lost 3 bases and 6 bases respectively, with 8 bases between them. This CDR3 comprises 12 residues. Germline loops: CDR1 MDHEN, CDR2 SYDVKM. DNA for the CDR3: TGTGCCAGCAGTTTTAACAGGAATGGCTACACCTTC. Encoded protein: CASSFNRNGYTF.

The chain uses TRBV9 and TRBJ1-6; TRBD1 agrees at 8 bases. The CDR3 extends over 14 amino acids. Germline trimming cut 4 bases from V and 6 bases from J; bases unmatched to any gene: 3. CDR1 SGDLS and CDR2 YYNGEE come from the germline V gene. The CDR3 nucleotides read TGTGCCAGCAGCCCGACAGGGGCTAATTCACCCCTCCACTTT. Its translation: CASSPTGANSPLHF.

The CDR3, as DNA: TGTGCCAGCAGTTTACGCCCCTTTAGCTCCTACAATGAGCAGTTCTTC. This codes for CASSLRPFSSYNEQFF. V gene TRBV27 combines with J gene TRBJ2-1, with unresolved D. V lost 2 bases, J lost 0 bases, and 11 bases lay in between. The CDR3 has 16 residues. Germline-derived CDR1 and CDR2 are MNHEY and SMNVEV (reference sequence).